A selection of T cell receptor beta chains follows, all from one sample in a study of T cell responses to AZD1222 COVID-19 vaccine. TCRdb keeps only in-frame clones here, not all; method: immunoSEQ multiplex PCR. The repertoire has some 150,000 clones, around 89% of them found once; the top ten carry approximately 2.1%. The sample here was peripheral blood, taken on day 0 of AZD1222 vaccination. Receptors originate from an adult in good health. Each CDR3 is given with its conserved first and last residue. The D gene is left open where the match is weak. Only part of the rows carry a size: once, few, many, or a class if the clone is expanded.

v_call: TRBV5-1; j_call: TRBJ1-1; d_call: TRBD1; clone_size: .; cdr3_nt: TGCGCCAGCAGCTTGGAGGGACAGGGGGGTGAAGCTTTCTTT; cdr3_aa: CASSLEGQGGEAFF
v_call: TRBV11-2; j_call: TRBJ2-5; d_call: .; clone_size: .; cdr3_nt: TGTGCCAGCAGCACAACATTGAGGGTTGGGGAGACCCAGTACTTC; cdr3_aa: CASSTTLRVGETQYF
v_call: TRBV19; j_call: TRBJ1-2; d_call: TRBD1; clone_size: .; cdr3_nt: TGTGCCAGTAGTATAGAGAGTACAGGGGTAAACGGCTACACCTTC; cdr3_aa: CASSIESTGVNGYTF
v_call: TRBV12-5; j_call: TRBJ2-1; d_call: TRBD2; clone_size: .; cdr3_nt: TGTGCTAGTGGTTTGGAGCGGGAGGGCAATGAGCAGTTCTTC; cdr3_aa: CASGLEREGNEQFF
v_call: TRBV7-2; j_call: TRBJ2-5; d_call: .; clone_size: .; cdr3_nt: TGTGCCAGCAGCTTAGGGGGCAGCGGTCCTGAGACCCAGTACTTC; cdr3_aa: CASSLGGSGPETQYF
v_call: TRBV15; j_call: TRBJ2-5; d_call: .; clone_size: .; cdr3_nt: TGTGCCACCAGCGAAGTACGGGGTGGGGGAGAGACCCAGTACTTC; cdr3_aa: CATSEVRGGGETQYF
v_call: TRBV29-1; j_call: TRBJ1-1; d_call: .; clone_size: .; cdr3_nt: TGCAGCGCTATCAATCCTGAAGCTTTCTTT; cdr3_aa: CSAINPEAFF
v_call: TRBV6-5; j_call: TRBJ1-2; d_call: .; clone_size: .; cdr3_nt: TGTGCCAGCGGGGCAGCCTATGGCTACACCTTC; cdr3_aa: CASGAAYGYTF
v_call: TRBV4-1; j_call: TRBJ2-1; d_call: TRBD2; clone_size: .; cdr3_nt: TGCGCCAGCAGCCAATCTAGCGGGAGGGCTTATGAGCAGTTCTTC; cdr3_aa: CASSQSSGRAYEQFF
v_call: TRBV18; j_call: TRBJ2-5; d_call: .; clone_size: .; cdr3_nt: TGTGCCAGCTCACCAATGGGGGTCCCCGAGACCCAGTACTTC; cdr3_aa: CASSPMGVPETQYF
v_call: TRBV30; j_call: TRBJ1-2; d_call: .; clone_size: once; cdr3_nt: TGTGCCTGGAGTGTACGTCTAGGGGCCTATGGCTACACCTTC; cdr3_aa: CAWSVRLGAYGYTF
v_call: TRBV19; j_call: TRBJ2-3; d_call: .; clone_size: .; cdr3_nt: TGTGCCAGTAGCAGCAGGGGCCCGCAGTATTTT; cdr3_aa: CASSSRGPQYF
v_call: TRBV15; j_call: TRBJ2-3; d_call: TRBD2; clone_size: .; cdr3_nt: TGTGCCACCAGCAGAGATCTAGGGACTAGCGGGGTCTATACGCAGTATTTT; cdr3_aa: CATSRDLGTSGVYTQYF
v_call: TRBV19; j_call: TRBJ1-2; d_call: TRBD1; clone_size: once; cdr3_nt: TGTGCCAGTAGTACGAGGGACAGCACTAACTATGGCTACACCTTC; cdr3_aa: CASSTRDSTNYGYTF
v_call: TRBV7-8; j_call: TRBJ2-2; d_call: .; clone_size: once; cdr3_nt: TGTGCCAGCAGCCGGTACGGGGGGGAGCTGTTTTTT; cdr3_aa: CASSRYGGELFF
v_call: TRBV27; j_call: TRBJ2-1; d_call: .; clone_size: .; cdr3_nt: TGTGCCAGCAGTTTATCACCCTCTAGCAGTGAGCAGTTCTTC; cdr3_aa: CASSLSPSSSEQFF
v_call: TRBV28; j_call: TRBJ2-5; d_call: .; clone_size: .; cdr3_nt: TGTGCCAGCAGTTTAAGGGTCCCTTCTAGAGGGGGAGGGGAGACCCAGTACTTC; cdr3_aa: CASSLRVPSRGGGETQYF